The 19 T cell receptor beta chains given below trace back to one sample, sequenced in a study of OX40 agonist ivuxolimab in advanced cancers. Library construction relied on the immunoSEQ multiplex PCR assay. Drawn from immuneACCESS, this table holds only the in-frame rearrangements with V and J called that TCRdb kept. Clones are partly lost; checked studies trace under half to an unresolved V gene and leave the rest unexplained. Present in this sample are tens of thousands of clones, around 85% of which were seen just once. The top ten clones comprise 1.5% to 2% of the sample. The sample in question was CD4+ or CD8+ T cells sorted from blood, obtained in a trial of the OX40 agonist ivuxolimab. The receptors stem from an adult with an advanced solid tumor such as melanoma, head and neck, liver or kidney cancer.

The chain's CDR3 is CASSRTSGTYDSGANVLTF. The CDR3 DNA reads as TGCGCCAGCAGCCGTACCTCCGGGACGTACGACTCTGGGGCCAACGTCCTGACTTTC. The chain carries TRBV4-1 and TRBJ2-6; D might be TRBD1 or TRBD2, each matching 5 bases. Trimming took 4 bases from V and 0 from J, leaving 19 bases between them. CDR1 is MGHRA and CDR2 is YSYEKL in the germline V gene. The CDR3 contains 19 residues.

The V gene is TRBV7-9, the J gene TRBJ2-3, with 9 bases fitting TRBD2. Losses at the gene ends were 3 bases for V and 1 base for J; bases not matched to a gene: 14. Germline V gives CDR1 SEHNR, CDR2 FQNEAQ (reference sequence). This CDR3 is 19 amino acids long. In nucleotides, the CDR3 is TGTGCCAGCAGCTTTAGTTTCGCGGGAGGGGCCCCCCGCACAGATACGCAGTATTTT. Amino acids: CASSFSFAGGAPRTDTQYF. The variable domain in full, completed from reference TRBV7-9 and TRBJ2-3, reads DTGVSQNPRHKITKRGQNVTFRCDPISEHNRLYWYRQTLGQGPEFLTYFQNEAQLEKSRLLSDRFSAERPKGSFSTLEIQRTEQGDSAMYLCASSFSFAGGAPRTDTQYFGPGTRLTVL.

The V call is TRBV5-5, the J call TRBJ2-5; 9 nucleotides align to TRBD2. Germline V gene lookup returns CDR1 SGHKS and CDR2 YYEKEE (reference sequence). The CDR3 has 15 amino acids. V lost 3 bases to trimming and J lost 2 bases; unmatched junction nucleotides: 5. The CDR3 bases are TGTGCCAGCAGCTCCGGCGGGGGGGATCAAGAGACCCAGTACTTC. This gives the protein CASSSGGGDQETQYF.

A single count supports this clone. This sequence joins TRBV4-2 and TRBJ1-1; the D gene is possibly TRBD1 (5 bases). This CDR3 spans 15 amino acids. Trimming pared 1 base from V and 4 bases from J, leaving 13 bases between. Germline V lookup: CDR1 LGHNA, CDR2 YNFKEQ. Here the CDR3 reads CASSQVQGSSTEAFF. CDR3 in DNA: TGTGCCAGCAGCCAAGTTCAGGGATCGAGCACTGAAGCTTTCTTT.

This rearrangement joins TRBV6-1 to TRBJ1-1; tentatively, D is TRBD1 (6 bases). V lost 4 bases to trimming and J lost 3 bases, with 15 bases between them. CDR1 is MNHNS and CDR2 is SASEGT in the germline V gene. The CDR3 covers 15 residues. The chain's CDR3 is CASSVSQGSYTEAFF. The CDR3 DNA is TGTGCCAGCAGTGTCTCCCAGGGGAGTTACACTGAAGCTTTCTTT.

In nucleotides, the CDR3 is TGTGCCACCAGCGAAATACACAACACTGAAGCTTTCTTT. Its protein product is CATSEIHNTEAFF. The chain has TRBV15 and TRBJ1-1; D remains unclear. The CDR3 runs to 13 residues. V dropped 5 bases and J dropped 2 bases, with 9 bases sitting between them. CDR1 and CDR2 (germline): LNHNV, YYDKDF (reference sequence). The entire variable domain, with the rest obtained from reference TRBV15 and TRBJ1-1, is as follows: DAMVIQNPRYQVTQFGKPVTLSCSQTLNHNVMYWYQQKSSQAPKLLFHYYDKDFNNEADTPDNFQSRRPNTSFCFLDIRSPGLGDTAMYLCATSEIHNTEAFFGQGTRLTVV.

CDR3 in DNA: TGTGCCAGCAGTGGTGACAGGGAAGGCACTGAAGCTTTCTTT. This encodes CASSGDREGTEAFF. V gene TRBV6-6 combines with J gene TRBJ1-1, with 7 bases fitting TRBD1. The CDR3 totals 14 residues. Germline V lookup: CDR1 MNHNY, CDR2 SVGAGI (reference sequence). V gave up 5 bases and J gave up 4 bases; unmatched junction bases: 7.

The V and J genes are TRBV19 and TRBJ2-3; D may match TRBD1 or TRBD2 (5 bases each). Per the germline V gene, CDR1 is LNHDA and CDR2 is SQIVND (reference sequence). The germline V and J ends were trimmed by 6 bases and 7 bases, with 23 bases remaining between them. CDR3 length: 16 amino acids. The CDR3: CASSPSRAGIKNTQYF. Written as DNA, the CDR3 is TGTGCCAGTAGCCCATCGAGGGCAGGGATAAAAAATACGCAGTATTTT.

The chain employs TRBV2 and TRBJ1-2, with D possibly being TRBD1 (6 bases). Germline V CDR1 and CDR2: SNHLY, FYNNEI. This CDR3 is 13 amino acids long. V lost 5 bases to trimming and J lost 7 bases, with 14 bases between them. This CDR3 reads CASSYREEGGYTF. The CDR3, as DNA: TGTGCCAGCAGTTACAGGGAGGAGGGTGGCTACACCTTC.

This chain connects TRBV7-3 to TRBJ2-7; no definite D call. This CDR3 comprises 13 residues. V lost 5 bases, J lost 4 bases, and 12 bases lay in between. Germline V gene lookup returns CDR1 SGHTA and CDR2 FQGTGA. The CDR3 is CASSPTDGYEQYF. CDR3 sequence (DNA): TGTGCCAGCAGCCCCACCGACGGTTACGAGCAGTACTTC.

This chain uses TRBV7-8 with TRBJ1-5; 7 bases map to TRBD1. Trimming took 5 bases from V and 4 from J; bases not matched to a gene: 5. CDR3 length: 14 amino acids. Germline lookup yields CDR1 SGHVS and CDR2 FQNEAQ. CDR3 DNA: TGTGCCAGCAGCCAGGGACAGCAGAATCAGCCCCAGCATTTT. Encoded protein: CASSQGQQNQPQHF.

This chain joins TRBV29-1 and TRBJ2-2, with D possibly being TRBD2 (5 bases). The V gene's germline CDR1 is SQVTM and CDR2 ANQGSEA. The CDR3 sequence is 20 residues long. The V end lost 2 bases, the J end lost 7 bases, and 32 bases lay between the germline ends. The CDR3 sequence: CSVELTRSPGAELDVGELFF. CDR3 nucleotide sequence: TGCAGCGTTGAACTTACACGCTCCCCTGGAGCGGAGCTGGATGTCGGGGAGCTGTTTTTT.

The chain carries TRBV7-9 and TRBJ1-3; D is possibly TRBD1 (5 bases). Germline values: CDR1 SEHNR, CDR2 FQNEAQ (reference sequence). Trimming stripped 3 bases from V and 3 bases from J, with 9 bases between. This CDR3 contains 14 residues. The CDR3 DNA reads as TGTGCCAGCAGCTTGGGGCGGAATGGAAACACCATATATTTT. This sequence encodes CASSLGRNGNTIYF.

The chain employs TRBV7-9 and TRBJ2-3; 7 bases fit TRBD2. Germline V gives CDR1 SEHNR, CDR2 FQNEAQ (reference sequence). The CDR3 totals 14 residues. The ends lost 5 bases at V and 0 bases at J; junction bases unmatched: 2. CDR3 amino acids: CASSLSGSTDTQYF. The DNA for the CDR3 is TGTGCCAGCAGCCTTAGCGGGAGCACAGATACGCAGTATTTT.

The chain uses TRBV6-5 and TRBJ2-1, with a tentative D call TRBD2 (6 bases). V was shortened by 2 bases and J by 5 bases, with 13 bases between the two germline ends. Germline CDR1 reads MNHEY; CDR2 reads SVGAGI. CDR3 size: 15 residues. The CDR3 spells CASSYAAGNHNEQFF. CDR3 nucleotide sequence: TGTGCCAGCAGTTACGCCGCGGGGAATCACAATGAGCAGTTCTTC.

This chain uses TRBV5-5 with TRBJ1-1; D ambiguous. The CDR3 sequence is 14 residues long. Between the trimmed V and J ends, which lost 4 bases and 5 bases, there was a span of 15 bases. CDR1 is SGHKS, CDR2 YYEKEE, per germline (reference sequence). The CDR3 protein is CASSPLMDSTEAFF. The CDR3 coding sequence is TGTGCCAGCAGCCCTTTAATGGATTCTACTGAAGCTTTCTTT.

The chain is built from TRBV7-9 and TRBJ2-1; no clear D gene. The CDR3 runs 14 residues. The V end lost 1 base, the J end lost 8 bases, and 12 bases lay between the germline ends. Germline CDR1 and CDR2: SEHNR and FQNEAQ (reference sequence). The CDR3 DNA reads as TGTGCCAGCAGCTTAGTGGGTAGCTGGGATGAGCAGTTCTTC. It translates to CASSLVGSWDEQFF.

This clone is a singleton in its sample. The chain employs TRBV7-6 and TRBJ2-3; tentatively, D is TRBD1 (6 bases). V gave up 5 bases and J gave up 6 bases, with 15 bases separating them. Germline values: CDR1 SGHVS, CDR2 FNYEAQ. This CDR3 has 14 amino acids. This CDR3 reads CASSPQAGADTQYF. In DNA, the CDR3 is TGTGCCAGCAGCCCCCAGGCAGGGGCCGATACGCAGTATTTT.

CDR3 in amino acids: CASSPDRATDTQYF. CDR3 DNA sequence: TGTGCCAGCAGCCCGGACAGGGCCACAGATACGCAGTATTTT. The chain employs TRBV27 and TRBJ2-3; 8 bases map to TRBD1. CDR1 and CDR2 (germline): MNHEY, SMNVEV (reference sequence). The ends lost 6 bases at V and 2 bases at J; junction bases unmatched: 4. CDR3 length: 14 amino acids.